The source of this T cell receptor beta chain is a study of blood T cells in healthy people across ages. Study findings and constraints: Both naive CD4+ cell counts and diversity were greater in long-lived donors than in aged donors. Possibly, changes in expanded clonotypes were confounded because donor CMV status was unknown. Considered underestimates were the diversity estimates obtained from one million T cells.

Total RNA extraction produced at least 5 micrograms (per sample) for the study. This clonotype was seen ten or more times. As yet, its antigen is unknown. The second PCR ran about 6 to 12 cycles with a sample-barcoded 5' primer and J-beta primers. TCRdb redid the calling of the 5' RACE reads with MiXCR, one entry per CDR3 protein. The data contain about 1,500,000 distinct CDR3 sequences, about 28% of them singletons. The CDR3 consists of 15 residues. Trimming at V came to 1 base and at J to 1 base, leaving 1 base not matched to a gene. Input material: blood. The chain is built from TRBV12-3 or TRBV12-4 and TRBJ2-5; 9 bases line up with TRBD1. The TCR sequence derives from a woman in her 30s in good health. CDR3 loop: CASSLVGQGQETQYF. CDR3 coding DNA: TGTGCCAGCAGTTTAGTGGGACAGGGCCAAGAGACCCAGTACTTC.